Listed below are T cell receptor beta chains from one sample, sequenced in a study of identical twins. Each CDR3 protein is one row after TCRdb ran MiXCR on the 5' RACE reads. Among about 460,000 distinct CDR3 sequences listed, 11% to 15% were seen once. These data were likewise used in another study, on yellow fever vaccine responses in identical twins.

The sample was CD4+ T cells sorted from blood. These TCRs come from a woman in her late teens or twenties in good health. Both conserved end residues are part of each CDR3. The D gene is left open where the match is weak. Expanded clones get a size class; other rows say once, few or many, or leave the size out.

>16|TRBJ2-2|TRBD2|TRBV24-1|many
TGTGCCACCAGTGAACAAGCGGGACTGAACACCGGGGAGCTGTTTTTT
CATSEQAGLNTGELFF
>16|TRBJ2-5|TRBD1|TRBV18|NA
TGTGCCAGCTCACCAGCATCCGGGACAGACCAAGAGACCCAGTACTTC
CASSPASGTDQETQYF
>17|TRBJ2-7|TRBD1|TRBV18|few
TGTGCCAGCTCACCGGGACAGGGGGACGTACGGATCTACGAGCAGTACTTC
CASSPGQGDVRIYEQYF
>14|TRBJ2-7|TRBD1|TRBV12-3/TRBV12-4|many
TGTGCCAGCAGTTTGGAGACAGGGGCCTACGAGCAGTACTTC
CASSLETGAYEQYF
>14|TRBJ2-3|TRBD2|TRBV20-1|few
TGCAGTGCTCGTCAGCGGGGGCCCACAGATACGCAGTATTTT
CSARQRGPTDTQYF
>14|TRBJ1-3|NA|TRBV28|NA
TGTGCCAGCAGTTTCCGACCCTCTGGAAACACCATATATTTT
CASSFRPSGNTIYF
>16|TRBJ2-2|NA|TRBV10-2|NA
TGCGCCAGCAGGGAGACTGGTTGGGGGAACACCGGGGAGCTGTTTTTT
CASRETGWGNTGELFF
>13|TRBJ2-7|TRBD1|TRBV29-1|few
TGCAGCGTATCATCAGGGGGCTCCTACGAGCAGTACTTC
CSVSSGGSYEQYF
>12|TRBJ2-1|NA|TRBV12-3/TRBV12-4|few
NA
CASSIVGGGTFF
>15|TRBJ1-2|NA|TRBV5-1|many
TGCGCCAGCAGCTCGCCCACAGGGAACAACTATGGCTACACCTTC
CASSSPTGNNYGYTF
>16|TRBJ2-1|NA|TRBV5-1|NA
TGCGCCAGCAGCACAAGGGACGGCAGCTCCTACAATGAGCAGTTCTTC
CASSTRDGSSYNEQFF
>13|TRBJ2-7|NA|TRBV25-1|few
TGTGCCAGCGGAGGCAAATCGGAATACGAGCAGTACTTC
CASGGKSEYEQYF
>16|TRBJ1-6|NA|TRBV13|many
TGTGCCAGCAGCTTAGACGGAGGGCAGGGCGATTCACCCCTCCACTTT
CASSLDGGQGDSPLHF
>13|TRBJ1-1|NA|TRBV5-1|many
TGCGCCAGCAGCTTGGGGGCTGCCACTGAAGCTTTCTTT
CASSLGAATEAFF
>16|TRBJ2-5|NA|TRBV7-9|few
TGTGCCAGCAGCCCGACTGCCCTCAGGCGACAAGAGACCCAGTACTTC
CASSPTALRRQETQYF
>14|TRBJ2-7|TRBD2|TRBV20-1|NA
TGCAGTGCTAGAGACGGGAGGTTTTACAATGAGCAGTACTTC
CSARDGRFYNEQYF
>11|TRBJ2-7|NA|TRBV19|NA
TGTGCCAGTAGTGATCGGGCCGGACAGTACTTC
CASSDRAGQYF
>12|TRBJ1-5|TRBD1|TRBV12-3/TRBV12-4|many
TGTGCCAGCAGTTTAGGGACAGGGCTCCAGCATTTT
CASSLGTGLQHF
>14|TRBJ2-1|TRBD2|TRBV20-1|NA
TGCAGTGCCGAGAGGGCTAGCGGGTACAATGAGCAGTTCTTC
CSAERASGYNEQFF
>14|TRBJ2-1|NA|TRBV11-2|few
TGTGCCAGCAGCCGCCTCCGGGACTACAATGAGCAGTTCTTC
CASSRLRDYNEQFF
>14|TRBJ1-4|NA|TRBV18|NA
TGTGCCAGCTCACCATACGGGGTTTCCGAAAAACTGTTTTTT
CASSPYGVSEKLFF
>13|TRBJ1-2|NA|TRBV7-9|many
TGTGCCAGCAGTTCAAGCGCCCTGGGTGGCTACACCTTC
CASSSSALGGYTF
>12|TRBJ2-7|NA|TRBV29-1|NA
TGCAGCGCCGGTACCAGGAGATACGAGCAGTACTTC
CSAGTRRYEQYF
>11|TRBJ2-7|NA|TRBV20-1|few
TGCAGTGCTAGATCCGGGCACGAGCAGTACTTC
CSARSGHEQYF
>15|TRBJ2-7|TRBD2|TRBV10-3|NA
TGTGCCATCAGTATCAAGCGGGGGGGCCAATACGAGCAGTACTTC
CAISIKRGGQYEQYF
>16|TRBJ2-7|TRBD1|TRBV6-5|few
TGTGCCAGCAGTTTCGGAAGGGACAGGGGGATCTACGAGCAGTACTTC
CASSFGRDRGIYEQYF
>16|TRBJ2-3|NA|TRBV20-1|few
TGCAGTGCTATCGGGACATTCGAAACCCTCACAGATACGCAGTATTTT
CSAIGTFETLTDTQYF
>16|TRBJ1-2|NA|TRBV3-1|many
TGTGCCAGCAGACATAGCGCGCAGGCGCTCAACTATGGCTACACCTTC
CASRHSAQALNYGYTF
>11|TRBJ2-1|NA|TRBV20-1|NA
TGCAGTGCCCTTGCTAGACCGGAGCAGTTCTTC
CSALARPEQFF
>13|TRBJ1-5|NA|TRBV9|NA
TGTGCCAGCAGCTCCAGACCGGGGCAGCCCCAGCATTTT
CASSSRPGQPQHF
>16|TRBJ2-1|NA|TRBV28|few
TGTGCCAGCAGGGATTTGAGGGTTTCAGACTACAATGAGCAGTTCTTC
CASRDLRVSDYNEQFF
>14|TRBJ2-2|NA|TRBV15|many
TGTGCCACCAGCAGAGGGGGCGTCACCGGGGAGCTGTTTTTT
CATSRGGVTGELFF
>17|TRBJ2-2|TRBD1|TRBV7-2|NA
TGTGCCAGCAGCTTGTCGACCTTCAGGGGGCCTGCCGGGGAGCTGTTTTTT
CASSLSTFRGPAGELFF
>12|TRBJ2-7|NA|TRBV29-1|few
TGCAGCGCCACGCTAGGAGCCTACGAGCAGTACTTC
CSATLGAYEQYF
>17|TRBJ2-3|TRBD2|TRBV9|NA
TGTGCCAGCAGCGTAGGGCCTAGCGGGGGGGCCGGAGTTACGCAGTATTTT
CASSVGPSGGAGVTQYF
>16|TRBJ2-3|NA|TRBV18|NA
TGTGCCAGCTCACCACCCGTGGCCGCAAGACCAGATACGCAGTATTTT
CASSPPVAARPDTQYF
>13|TRBJ2-7|TRBD2|TRBV29-1|NA
TGCAGCATTCGGATCTCTAGCGGATACGAGCAGTACTTC
CSIRISSGYEQYF
>15|TRBJ2-7|TRBD1|TRBV12-3/TRBV12-4|NA
TGTGCCAGCAGCTTTTCCGGGACAGGCCCCTACGAGCAGTACTTC
CASSFSGTGPYEQYF
>15|TRBJ2-1|TRBD2|TRBV7-2|many
TGTGCCAGCAGCAAACTAGCGGGAGACCGAAATGAGCAGTTCTTC
CASSKLAGDRNEQFF
>14|TRBJ1-4|NA|TRBV12-3/TRBV12-4|many
TGTGCCAGCAGAATCGATTCAGGGAATGAAAAACTGTTTTTT
CASRIDSGNEKLFF
>12|TRBJ1-6|NA|TRBV20-1|many
TGCAGTGCTAGGGACGCCAATTCACCCCTCCACTTT
CSARDANSPLHF
>16|TRBJ2-5|TRBD1|TRBV7-9|NA
TGTGCCAGCAGCTTAGCCCGGGACAGAAGCAGAGAGACCCAGTACTTC
CASSLARDRSRETQYF
>16|TRBJ2-2|TRBD1|TRBV20-1|NA
TGCAGTGCTCAAAGACAGGGTGCACCTTTCACCGGGGAGCTGTTTTTT
CSAQRQGAPFTGELFF
>12|TRBJ2-5|NA|TRBV29-1|few
TGCAGCGTTGACTACCTCAAAGAGACCCAGTACTTC
CSVDYLKETQYF
>15|TRBJ1-1|NA|TRBV20-1|NA
TGCAGTGCTAGAGATGATGGGGGAACGAACACTGAAGCTTTCTTT
CSARDDGGTNTEAFF
>15|TRBJ2-5|NA|TRBV6-1|few
TGTGCCAGCAGGGATCTTGGGCCCGATCAAGAGACCCAGTACTTC
CASRDLGPDQETQYF
>13|TRBJ2-7|TRBD1|TRBV27|NA
TGTGCCAGCAGTTTATTCGAGGGGGCCGAGCAGTACTTC
CASSLFEGAEQYF
>15|TRBJ1-1|TRBD1|TRBV27|few
TGTGCCAGCAGAAAAAGTACAGGGGGGTACACTGAAGCTTTCTTT
CASRKSTGGYTEAFF
>13|TRBJ2-7|TRBD2|TRBV4-1|NA
TGCGCCAGCAGCCACCTGACTAGCACGCAGCAGTACTTC
CASSHLTSTQQYF
>18|TRBJ2-1|NA|TRBV14|few
TGTGCCAGCAGCCAAGCTCTTTGGGGTAACCCTTCCTACAATGAGCAGTTCTTC
CASSQALWGNPSYNEQFF
>23|TRBJ2-1|TRBD2|TRBV24-1|few
TGTGCCACCAGTGATGCGATACTTCGTGGGGGGACTAGCGGGAGAAAGTCCTACAATGAGCAGTTCTTC
CATSDAILRGGTSGRKSYNEQFF
>14|TRBJ2-7|NA|TRBV7-2|few
TGTGCCAGCAGCTTGGGGGCAGACACCTACGAGCAGTACTTC
CASSLGADTYEQYF
>13|TRBJ2-3|NA|TRBV11-2|NA
TGTGCCAGCAGCTTAGAGAGCATAGATACGCAGTATTTT
CASSLESIDTQYF
>13|TRBJ1-2|NA|TRBV20-1|NA
TGCAGTGCTCCCCCTACGAGGGGGTATGGCTACACCTTC
CSAPPTRGYGYTF
>20|TRBJ2-1|TRBD2|TRBV11-2|NA
TGTGCCAGTCAATCCGGGCAGGGGGAAGTAGCGGGAGGGCCGGGTAGTGAGCAGTTCTTC
CASQSGQGEVAGGPGSEQFF
>14|TRBJ2-7|TRBD2|TRBV5-1|few
TGCGCCAGCAGCCTCAGCGGGGGGGCCGCCGAGCAGTACTTC
CASSLSGGAAEQYF
>16|TRBJ2-5|TRBD1|TRBV28|NA
TGTGCCAGCAGTTCCAGGGACAGGGGACTAAAAGAGACCCAGTACTTC
CASSSRDRGLKETQYF
>14|TRBJ2-2|TRBD1|TRBV12-3/TRBV12-4|many
TGTGCCAGCAGTCTATACAGGGGAACCGGGGAGCTGTTTTTT
CASSLYRGTGELFF
>15|TRBJ2-3|NA|TRBV29-1|many
TGCAGCGTTGTGCCCTTGGGAGGCTACACAGATACGCAGTATTTT
CSVVPLGGYTDTQYF
>13|TRBJ2-5|NA|TRBV18|many
TGTGCCAGCTCACCCGGGATTCAAGAGACCCAGTACTTC
CASSPGIQETQYF